These T cell receptor beta chains were read from a single sample in a study of cytomegalovirus exposure and HLA in healthy donors. Assay: immunoSEQ multiplex PCR; the TCRdb copy retains only in-frame clones and omits some. This sample yields some 20,000 clones, of which about 77% are seen a single time; less than 4.5% belongs to the top ten. The sequencing input was PBMCs. The receptors were sampled from a man younger than 35 in good health and CMV-seronegative. Both conserved end residues are part of each CDR3. Each record gives: D gene, V gene, clone size, J gene, CDR3 DNA, CDR3 protein. The D gene is left open where the match is weak. Clone size is given for some rows only: seen once, a few or many times, or a class if the clone is expanded.

d_call: .
v_call: TRBV7-3
clone_size: few
j_call: TRBJ2-2
cdr3_nt: TGTGCCAGCAGCTTAACTAGCGGGAACACCGGGGAGCTGTTTTTT
cdr3_aa: CASSLTSGNTGELFF

d_call: .
v_call: TRBV30
clone_size: .
j_call: TRBJ1-3
cdr3_nt: TGTGCCTGGAGTGGAGGGCTGAACACCATATATTTT
cdr3_aa: CAWSGGLNTIYF

d_call: .
v_call: TRBV5-1
clone_size: few
j_call: TRBJ1-2
cdr3_nt: TGCGCCAGCAGCTCGGGCCAACCCGGGAGCTATGGCTACACCTTC
cdr3_aa: CASSSGQPGSYGYTF

d_call: .
v_call: TRBV5-1
clone_size: .
j_call: TRBJ1-4
cdr3_nt: TGCGCCAGCAGACTTGCCGCAACTAATGAAAAACTGTTTTTT
cdr3_aa: CASRLAATNEKLFF

d_call: TRBD1
v_call: TRBV25-1
clone_size: .
j_call: TRBJ1-6
cdr3_nt: TGTGCCAGCGGGGACAGGGCGAATTCACCCCTCCACTTT
cdr3_aa: CASGDRANSPLHF

d_call: TRBD2
v_call: TRBV4-1
clone_size: once
j_call: TRBJ2-7
cdr3_nt: TGCGCCAGCAGCCAAGTGACTAGCGGGTCCTACGAGCAGTACTTC
cdr3_aa: CASSQVTSGSYEQYF

d_call: .
v_call: TRBV13
clone_size: .
j_call: TRBJ1-2
cdr3_nt: TGTGCCAGCAGCTTAGGCAGGGGCAATGGCTACACCTTC
cdr3_aa: CASSLGRGNGYTF

d_call: TRBD1
v_call: TRBV10-3
clone_size: .
j_call: TRBJ2-7
cdr3_nt: TGTGCCATCAGTGGTGAGGGGGCCACCTACGAGCAGTACTTC
cdr3_aa: CAISGEGATYEQYF

d_call: .
v_call: TRBV30
clone_size: .
j_call: TRBJ1-1
cdr3_nt: TGTGCCTGGAGTGTAACGGGTACTGAAGCTTTCTTT
cdr3_aa: CAWSVTGTEAFF

d_call: .
v_call: TRBV30
clone_size: medium-sized
j_call: TRBJ1-1
cdr3_nt: TGTGCCTGGAGACGAGACTTCGGAGCTTTCTTT
cdr3_aa: CAWRRDFGAFF

d_call: .
v_call: TRBV30
clone_size: .
j_call: TRBJ1-1
cdr3_nt: TGTGCCTGGAATCGGGGGTCGGGCACTGAAGCTTTCTTT
cdr3_aa: CAWNRGSGTEAFF

d_call: .
v_call: TRBV27
clone_size: .
j_call: TRBJ2-5
cdr3_nt: TGTGCCAGCACCTATCGAGGGACCCAGTACTTC
cdr3_aa: CASTYRGTQYF

d_call: .
v_call: TRBV27
clone_size: few
j_call: TRBJ2-7
cdr3_nt: TGTGCCAGCAGTTCGACCGGCGGCGAGCAGTACTTC
cdr3_aa: CASSSTGGEQYF

d_call: .
v_call: TRBV6-5
clone_size: .
j_call: TRBJ1-2
cdr3_nt: TGTGCCAGCAGTTGGCACAGGGACGGCTATGGCTACACCTTC
cdr3_aa: CASSWHRDGYGYTF

d_call: .
v_call: TRBV6-5
clone_size: few
j_call: TRBJ2-7
cdr3_nt: TGTGCCAGCAGTCAGGGGAGTACCTACGAGCAGTACTTC
cdr3_aa: CASSQGSTYEQYF

d_call: TRBD1
v_call: TRBV6-5
clone_size: .
j_call: TRBJ2-1
cdr3_nt: TGTGCCAGCAGTACTTGGGACAGCGAGCAGTTCTTC
cdr3_aa: CASSTWDSEQFF

d_call: .
v_call: TRBV12-5
clone_size: .
j_call: TRBJ2-5
cdr3_nt: TGTGCTAGTGGTTTGATGGCAGGGTCACGAGAGACCCAGTACTTC
cdr3_aa: CASGLMAGSRETQYF

d_call: TRBD2
v_call: TRBV5-6
clone_size: .
j_call: TRBJ2-7
cdr3_nt: TGTGCCAGCAGCTTAGCGGGAGATACATACGAGCAGTACTTC
cdr3_aa: CASSLAGDTYEQYF

d_call: .
v_call: TRBV6-1
clone_size: .
j_call: TRBJ1-4
cdr3_nt: TGTGCCAGCAGCAGGGCGCAGGATGAAAAACTGTTTTTT
cdr3_aa: CASSRAQDEKLFF

d_call: TRBD1
v_call: TRBV14
clone_size: few
j_call: TRBJ1-1
cdr3_nt: TGTGCCAGCAGCTCCAACAGGGGCACTGAAGCTTTCTTT
cdr3_aa: CASSSNRGTEAFF

d_call: .
v_call: TRBV4-1
clone_size: .
j_call: TRBJ1-5
cdr3_nt: TGCGCCAGCAGCCAAGATATATTTCAGCCCCAGCATTTT
cdr3_aa: CASSQDIFQPQHF

d_call: .
v_call: TRBV6-5
clone_size: .
j_call: TRBJ1-1
cdr3_nt: TGTGCCAGCAAGGGGTGGGCGGACACTGAAGCTTTCTTT
cdr3_aa: CASKGWADTEAFF

d_call: TRBD1
v_call: TRBV7-6
clone_size: few
j_call: TRBJ2-7
cdr3_nt: TGTGCCAGCAGCTTCAACCGGACAGGGACCACATACGAGCAGTACTTC
cdr3_aa: CASSFNRTGTTYEQYF

d_call: .
v_call: TRBV2
clone_size: few
j_call: TRBJ1-4
cdr3_nt: TGTGCCAGCATAGGGGGAAAACTGTTTTTT
cdr3_aa: CASIGGKLFF

d_call: .
v_call: TRBV6-6
clone_size: .
j_call: TRBJ1-2
cdr3_nt: TGTGCCAGCAACCGCGGGTATGGCTACACCTTC
cdr3_aa: CASNRGYGYTF

d_call: TRBD2
v_call: TRBV29-1
clone_size: .
j_call: TRBJ2-1
cdr3_nt: TGCAGCGCTACTAGCGGGATTTACAATGAGCAGTTCTTC
cdr3_aa: CSATSGIYNEQFF

d_call: TRBD1
v_call: TRBV29-1
clone_size: .
j_call: TRBJ1-2
cdr3_nt: TGCAGCGTGAAGAGACAGGGCCGTAACTATGGCTACACCTTC
cdr3_aa: CSVKRQGRNYGYTF

d_call: .
v_call: TRBV6-5
clone_size: .
j_call: TRBJ2-2
cdr3_nt: TGTGCCAGCAGCCCTTGGAGAGGGTCCGGGGAGCTGTTTTTT
cdr3_aa: CASSPWRGSGELFF

d_call: .
v_call: TRBV5-4
clone_size: .
j_call: TRBJ1-1
cdr3_nt: TGTGCCAGCACGGGGAAGACTGAAGCTTTCTTT
cdr3_aa: CASTGKTEAFF

d_call: .
v_call: TRBV30
clone_size: .
j_call: TRBJ1-6
cdr3_nt: TGTGCCTGGAGTGAACAGAGCTCCTATAATTCACCCCTCCACTTT
cdr3_aa: CAWSEQSSYNSPLHF

d_call: .
v_call: TRBV6-5
clone_size: .
j_call: TRBJ2-7
cdr3_nt: TGTGCCAGCAGATTGACGGACAGCCCATACGAGCAGTACTTC
cdr3_aa: CASRLTDSPYEQYF

d_call: TRBD1
v_call: TRBV10-1
clone_size: few
j_call: TRBJ2-7
cdr3_nt: TGCGCCAGCGCCCGATATTCCGGGACAGGGTACGAGCAGTACTTC
cdr3_aa: CASARYSGTGYEQYF

d_call: TRBD1
v_call: TRBV10-3
clone_size: .
j_call: TRBJ1-1
cdr3_nt: TGTGCCATCAGGGGACAGGGAGGTACTGAAGCTTTCTTT
cdr3_aa: CAIRGQGGTEAFF

d_call: .
v_call: TRBV7-9
clone_size: .
j_call: TRBJ2-3
cdr3_nt: TGTGCCAGCAGCCGCCCCCTGGATGGAGGCACAGATACGCAGTATTTT
cdr3_aa: CASSRPLDGGTDTQYF

d_call: TRBD2
v_call: TRBV9
clone_size: .
j_call: TRBJ2-5
cdr3_nt: TGTGCCAGCAGCCTAGGGGAGGGATGGGAGACCCAGTACTTC
cdr3_aa: CASSLGEGWETQYF

d_call: .
v_call: TRBV29-1
clone_size: .
j_call: TRBJ2-1
cdr3_nt: TGCAGCGTTGCTGGGACTCTCAATGAGCAGTTCTTC
cdr3_aa: CSVAGTLNEQFF

d_call: TRBD1
v_call: TRBV15
clone_size: .
j_call: TRBJ1-5
cdr3_nt: TGTGCCACCAGCAAGGGGACAGCCAGACCCCAGCATTTT
cdr3_aa: CATSKGTARPQHF

d_call: TRBD1
v_call: TRBV14
clone_size: .
j_call: TRBJ2-7
cdr3_nt: TGTGCCAGCAGCCCCACAGGGGGTCCCTACGAGCAGTACTTC
cdr3_aa: CASSPTGGPYEQYF

d_call: .
v_call: TRBV5-4
clone_size: medium-sized
j_call: TRBJ2-7
cdr3_nt: TGTGCCAGCAGCCCAGACAGGTGGAGCTCCTACGAGCAGTACTTC
cdr3_aa: CASSPDRWSSYEQYF

d_call: TRBD1
v_call: TRBV6-5
clone_size: .
j_call: TRBJ1-2
cdr3_nt: TGTGCCAGCAGTTACTCCGGGACAGGCAACTATGGCTACACCTTC
cdr3_aa: CASSYSGTGNYGYTF

d_call: TRBD1
v_call: TRBV25-1
clone_size: .
j_call: TRBJ1-1
cdr3_nt: TGTGCCAGCAGTGACGGACAGGGGTGGAGCACTGAAGCTTTCTTT
cdr3_aa: CASSDGQGWSTEAFF

d_call: .
v_call: TRBV29-1
clone_size: few
j_call: TRBJ2-4
cdr3_nt: TGCAGCGTTGCTCTAGGACTGTCGACCAAAAACATTCAGTACTTC
cdr3_aa: CSVALGLSTKNIQYF

d_call: TRBD1
v_call: TRBV29-1
clone_size: .
j_call: TRBJ1-2
cdr3_nt: TGCAGCGGTGGGGACAGGGTAAATTATGGCTACACCTTC
cdr3_aa: CSGGDRVNYGYTF

d_call: .
v_call: TRBV4-1
clone_size: .
j_call: TRBJ2-3
cdr3_nt: TGCGCCAGCAGCCACCAAGGCGGGAAGGGAAGCACAGATACGCAGTATTTT
cdr3_aa: CASSHQGGKGSTDTQYF

d_call: .
v_call: TRBV30
clone_size: once
j_call: TRBJ1-6
cdr3_nt: TGTGCCTGGTGCCGACGAGGCTCACCCCTCCACTTT
cdr3_aa: CAWCRRGSPLHF